This T cell receptor (beta chain) is from a study of human T cells and chemical hapten exposure. This CDR3 region has 15 residues. With 4 bases clipped from V and 5 bases from J, the junction kept 11 bases outside the gene matches. Per germline, CDR1 DFQATT and CDR2 SNEGSKA (reference sequence). The table lists this clonotype with a few counts. TCRdb used MiXCR to reprocess the RACE reads, holding one entry per CDR3 protein. The sample has fewer than 150,000 distinct CDR3 sequences, approximately 10% seen once. Time point meaning: patch test 2, 6 weeks after DPC sensitization. The treatment is: therapeutic diphenylcyclopropenone sensitization with weekly scalp DPC.

The TCR sequence derives from a woman aged 45-65 years with alopecia areata. Some clones in this sample may be carry-over from other donors' samples. This specimen consisted of whole blood, obtained in connection with sensitization to the hapten diphenylcyclopropenone (DPC). The V and J genes are TRBV20-1 and TRBJ2-1, with 7 bases matching TRBD2. The CDR3 reads CSAIPQAGRNNEQFF. As DNA, the CDR3 is TGCAGTGCTATACCCCAAGCGGGGCGTAACAATGAGCAGTTCTTC.